This TCR beta chain was profiled in a study of blood T cell repertoires in COVID-19. On the study more broadly: Samples of COVID-19 (acute and convalescent) were obtained from the United States, Italy and Spain. T cells, B-cell-depleted T cells, or PBMCs provided the cDNA or gDNA that served as material.

V lost 4 bases and J lost 4, with 17 bases in between. The CDR3 loop spans 15 amino acids. Germline values: CDR1 SGHAT, CDR2 FQNNGV. Using immunoSEQ multiplex PCR, the repertoire was profiled, and TCRdb retains in-frame clones only, with some absent. Of approximately 50,000 clones listed, 65% to 90% are singletons. The sequencing input was peripheral blood. This sequence was found in a human donor in a cohort sampled during active COVID-19. J is TRBJ2-7 and V is TRBV11-2; a weak D match, TRBD2 (5 bases). As DNA, the CDR3 is TGTGCCAGCAGCTCATTGGGGAGATCGGGTTACGAGCAGTACTTC. It is translated as CASSSLGRSGYEQYF. Drawing the rest from reference TRBV11-2 and TRBJ2-7, the complete variable domain is EAGVAQSPRYKIIEKRQSVAFWCNPISGHATLYWYQQILGQGPKLLIQFQNNGVVDDSQLPKDRFSAERLKGVDSTLKIQPAKLEDSAVYLCASSSLGRSGYEQYFGPGTRLTVT.